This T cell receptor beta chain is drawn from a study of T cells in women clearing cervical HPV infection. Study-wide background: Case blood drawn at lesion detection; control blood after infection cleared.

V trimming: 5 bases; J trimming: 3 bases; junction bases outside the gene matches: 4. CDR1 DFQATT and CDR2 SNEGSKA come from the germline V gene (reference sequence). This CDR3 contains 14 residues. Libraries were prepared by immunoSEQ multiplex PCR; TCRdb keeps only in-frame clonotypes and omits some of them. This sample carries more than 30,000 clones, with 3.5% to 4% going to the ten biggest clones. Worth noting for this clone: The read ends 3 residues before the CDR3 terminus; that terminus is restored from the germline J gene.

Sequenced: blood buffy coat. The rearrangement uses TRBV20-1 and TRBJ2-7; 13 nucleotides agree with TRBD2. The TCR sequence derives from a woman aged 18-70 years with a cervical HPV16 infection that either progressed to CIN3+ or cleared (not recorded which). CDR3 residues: CSAPGTSGNYEQYF. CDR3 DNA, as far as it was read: TGCAGTGCTCCGGGGACTAGCGGGAACTACGAG.